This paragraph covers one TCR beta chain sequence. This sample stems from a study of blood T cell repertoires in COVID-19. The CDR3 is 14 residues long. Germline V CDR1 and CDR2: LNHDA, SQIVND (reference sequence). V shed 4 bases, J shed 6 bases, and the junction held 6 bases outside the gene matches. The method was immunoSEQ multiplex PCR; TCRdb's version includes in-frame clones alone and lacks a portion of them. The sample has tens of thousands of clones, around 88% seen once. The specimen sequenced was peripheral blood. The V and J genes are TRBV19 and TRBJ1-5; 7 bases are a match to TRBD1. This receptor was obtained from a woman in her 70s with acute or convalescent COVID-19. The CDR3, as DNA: TGTGCCAGTAGTACAACAGGGGAGGCTCAGCCCCAGCATTTT. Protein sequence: CASSTTGEAQPQHF.